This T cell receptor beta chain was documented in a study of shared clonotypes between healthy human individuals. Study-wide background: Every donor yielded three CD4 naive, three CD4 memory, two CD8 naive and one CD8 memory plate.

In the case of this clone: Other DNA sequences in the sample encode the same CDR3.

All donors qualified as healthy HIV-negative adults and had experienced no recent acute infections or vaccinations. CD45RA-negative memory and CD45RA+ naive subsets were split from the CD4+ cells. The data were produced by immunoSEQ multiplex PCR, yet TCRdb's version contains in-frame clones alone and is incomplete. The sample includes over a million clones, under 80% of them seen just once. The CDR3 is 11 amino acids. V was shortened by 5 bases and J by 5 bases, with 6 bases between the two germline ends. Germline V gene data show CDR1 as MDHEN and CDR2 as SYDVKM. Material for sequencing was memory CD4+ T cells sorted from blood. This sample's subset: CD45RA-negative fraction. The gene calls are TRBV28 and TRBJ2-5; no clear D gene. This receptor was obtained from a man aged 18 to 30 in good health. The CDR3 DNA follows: TGTGCCAGCAGTCCGCGGGAGACCCAGTACTTC. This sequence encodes CASSPRETQYF.